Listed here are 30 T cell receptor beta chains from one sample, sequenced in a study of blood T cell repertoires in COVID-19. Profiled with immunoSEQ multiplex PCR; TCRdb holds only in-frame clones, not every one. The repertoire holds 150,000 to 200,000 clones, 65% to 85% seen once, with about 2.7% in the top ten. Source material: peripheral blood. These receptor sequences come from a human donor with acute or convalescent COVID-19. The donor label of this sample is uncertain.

DNA of the CDR3: TGTGCCAGCAGTCCTACCCGGGTACAAGAGACCCAGTACTTC. Residues: CASSPTRVQETQYF. The chain joins TRBV7-9 to TRBJ2-5; D remains ambiguous. Germline V gene data show CDR1 as SEHNR and CDR2 as FQNEAQ (reference sequence). The CDR3 consists of 14 residues. V was trimmed by 6 bases and J by 2 bases, leaving 13 bases between them.

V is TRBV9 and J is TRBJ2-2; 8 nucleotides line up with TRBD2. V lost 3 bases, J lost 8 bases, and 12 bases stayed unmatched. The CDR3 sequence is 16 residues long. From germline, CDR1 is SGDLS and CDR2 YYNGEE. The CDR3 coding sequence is TGTGCCAGCAGCGCCCGTGTGGCGGGAGGAGGAGGGGAGCTGTTTTTT. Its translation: CASSARVAGGGGELFF.

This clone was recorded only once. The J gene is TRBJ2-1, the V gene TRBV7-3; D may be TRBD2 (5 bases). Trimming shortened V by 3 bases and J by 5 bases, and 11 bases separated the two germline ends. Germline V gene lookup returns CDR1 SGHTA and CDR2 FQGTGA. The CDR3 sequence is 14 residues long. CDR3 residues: CASSFQSGNNEQFF. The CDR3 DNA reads TGTGCCAGCAGCTTTCAGAGCGGCAACAATGAGCAGTTCTTC.

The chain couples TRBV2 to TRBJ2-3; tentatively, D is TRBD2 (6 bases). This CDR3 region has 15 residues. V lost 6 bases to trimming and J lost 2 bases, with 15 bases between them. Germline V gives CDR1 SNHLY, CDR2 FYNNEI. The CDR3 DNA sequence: TGTGCCAGCAGGCAGGGCGGGATCTTCACAGATACGCAGTATTTT. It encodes CASRQGGIFTDTQYF.

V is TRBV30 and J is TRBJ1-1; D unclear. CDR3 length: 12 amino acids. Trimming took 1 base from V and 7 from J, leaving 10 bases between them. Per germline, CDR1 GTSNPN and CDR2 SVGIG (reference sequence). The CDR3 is CAWSGGGNEAFF. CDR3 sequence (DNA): TGTGCCTGGAGTGGGGGAGGGAATGAAGCTTTCTTT. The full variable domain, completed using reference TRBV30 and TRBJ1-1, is SQTIHQWPATLVQPVGSPLSLECTVEGTSNPNLYWYRQAAGRGLQLLFYSVGIGQISSEVPQNLSASRPQDRQFILSSKKLLLSDSGFYLCAWSGGGNEAFFGQGTRLTVV.

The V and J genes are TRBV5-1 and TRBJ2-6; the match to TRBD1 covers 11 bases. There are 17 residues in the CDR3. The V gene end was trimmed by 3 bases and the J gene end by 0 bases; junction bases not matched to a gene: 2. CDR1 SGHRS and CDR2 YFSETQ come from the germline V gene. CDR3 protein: CASSYGTGGSGANVLTF. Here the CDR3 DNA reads TGCGCCAGCAGCTACGGGACAGGGGGCTCTGGGGCCAACGTCCTGACTTTC.

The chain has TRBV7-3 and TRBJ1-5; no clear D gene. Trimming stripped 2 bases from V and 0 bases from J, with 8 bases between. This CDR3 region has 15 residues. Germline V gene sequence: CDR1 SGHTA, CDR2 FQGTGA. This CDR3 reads CASSLGLYSNQPQHF. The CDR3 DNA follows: TGTGCCAGCAGCTTAGGGCTCTATAGCAATCAGCCCCAGCATTTT.

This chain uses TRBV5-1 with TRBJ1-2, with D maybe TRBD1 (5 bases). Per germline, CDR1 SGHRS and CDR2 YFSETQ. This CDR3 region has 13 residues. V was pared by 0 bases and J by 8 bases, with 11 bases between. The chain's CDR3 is CASSLAGRGGYTF. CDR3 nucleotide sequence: TGCGCCAGCAGCTTGGCGGGGAGGGGAGGCTACACCTTC.

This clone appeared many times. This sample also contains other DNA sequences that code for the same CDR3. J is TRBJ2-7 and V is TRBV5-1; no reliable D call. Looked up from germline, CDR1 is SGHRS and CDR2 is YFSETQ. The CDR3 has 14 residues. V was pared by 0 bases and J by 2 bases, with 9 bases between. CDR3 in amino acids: CASSLVTDAYEQYF. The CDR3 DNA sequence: TGCGCCAGCAGCTTGGTTACAGATGCCTACGAGCAGTACTTC.

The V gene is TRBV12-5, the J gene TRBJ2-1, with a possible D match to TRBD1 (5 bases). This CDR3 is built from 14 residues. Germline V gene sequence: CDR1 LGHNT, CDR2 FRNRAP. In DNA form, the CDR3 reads TGTGCCCACCCTCCAGGGCCCACCTACAATGAGCAGTTCTTC. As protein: CAHPPGPTYNEQFF.

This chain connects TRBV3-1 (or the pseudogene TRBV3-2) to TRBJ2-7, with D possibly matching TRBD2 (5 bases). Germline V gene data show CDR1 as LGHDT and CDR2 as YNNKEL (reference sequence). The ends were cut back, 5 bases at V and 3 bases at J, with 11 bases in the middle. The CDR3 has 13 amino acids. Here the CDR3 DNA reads TGTGCCAGCAGCTTAACCGGGAACTACGAGCAGTACTTC. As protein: CASSLTGNYEQYF.

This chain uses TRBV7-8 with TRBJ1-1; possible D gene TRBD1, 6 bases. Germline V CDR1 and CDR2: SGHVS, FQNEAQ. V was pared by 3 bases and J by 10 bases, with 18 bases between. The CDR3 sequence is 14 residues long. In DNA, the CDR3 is TGTGCCAGCAGCTTTGGATGGGGGAGGGGGGCAGCTTTCTTT. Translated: CASSFGWGRGAAFF. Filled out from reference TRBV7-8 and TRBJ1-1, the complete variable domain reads GAGVSQSPRYKVAKRGQDVALRCDPISGHVSLFWYQQALGQGPEFLTYFQNEAQLDKSGLPSDRFFAERPEGSVSTLKIQRTQQEDSAVYLCASSFGWGRGAAFFGQGTRLTVV.

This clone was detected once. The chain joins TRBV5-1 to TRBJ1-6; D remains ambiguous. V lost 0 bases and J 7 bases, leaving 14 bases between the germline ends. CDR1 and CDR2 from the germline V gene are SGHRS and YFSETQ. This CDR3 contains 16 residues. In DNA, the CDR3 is TGCGCCAGCAGCTTGGATGGAGGGATAGACAATTCACCCCTCCACTTT. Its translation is CASSLDGGIDNSPLHF. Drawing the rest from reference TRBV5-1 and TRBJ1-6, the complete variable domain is KAGVTQTPRYLIKTRGQQVTLSCSPISGHRSVSWYQQTPGQGLQFLFEYFSETQRNKGNFPGRFSGRQFSNSRSEMNVSTLELGDSALYLCASSLDGGIDNSPLHFGNGTRLTVT.

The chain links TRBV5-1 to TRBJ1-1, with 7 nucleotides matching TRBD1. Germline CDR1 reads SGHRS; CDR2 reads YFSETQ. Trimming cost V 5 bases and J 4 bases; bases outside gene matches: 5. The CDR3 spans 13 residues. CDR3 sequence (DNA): TGCGCCAGCAGGGTTGAGGGGGCCACTGAAGCTTTCTTT. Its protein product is CASRVEGATEAFF.

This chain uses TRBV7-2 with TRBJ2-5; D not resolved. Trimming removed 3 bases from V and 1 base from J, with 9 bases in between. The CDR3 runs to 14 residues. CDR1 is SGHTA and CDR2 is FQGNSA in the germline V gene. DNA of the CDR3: TGTGCCAGCAGCTTTCTAGGAGTCCAAGAGACCCAGTACTTC. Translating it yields CASSFLGVQETQYF.

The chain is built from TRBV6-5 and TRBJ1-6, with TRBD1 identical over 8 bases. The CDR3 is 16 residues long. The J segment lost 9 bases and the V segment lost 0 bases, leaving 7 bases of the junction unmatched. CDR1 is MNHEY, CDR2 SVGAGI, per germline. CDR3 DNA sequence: TGTGCCAGCAGTTACTCTGCCGGGACAGGAGGTTCACCCCTCCACTTT. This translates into CASSYSAGTGGSPLHF.

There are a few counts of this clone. CDR3 DNA: TGTGCCAGCAGTGGAGGCTTTACAACTAATGAAAAACTGTTTTTT. Encoded protein: CASSGGFTTNEKLFF. The chain is built from TRBV2 and TRBJ1-4; no firm D call. Trimming pared 4 bases from V and 0 bases from J, leaving 9 bases between. Germline CDR1 and CDR2: SNHLY and FYNNEI. This CDR3 has 15 residues.

The DNA of the CDR3 is TGTGCCAGCAGTGAATCCGGAAGGCGGGGGGGCCTTGATGAGCAGTTCTTC. Protein product: CASSESGRRGGLDEQFF. The chain is built from TRBV2 and TRBJ2-1; 9 nucleotides agree with TRBD2. Looked up from germline, CDR1 is SNHLY and CDR2 is FYNNEI. The V gene end was trimmed by 2 bases and the J gene end by 8 bases; junction bases not matched to a gene: 13. This CDR3 contains 17 residues.

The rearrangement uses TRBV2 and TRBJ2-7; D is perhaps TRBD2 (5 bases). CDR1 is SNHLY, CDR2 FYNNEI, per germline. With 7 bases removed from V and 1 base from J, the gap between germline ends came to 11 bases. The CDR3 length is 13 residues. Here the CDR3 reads CASTRAYSYEQYF. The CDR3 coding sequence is TGTGCCAGCACGAGGGCTTATTCCTACGAGCAGTACTTC.

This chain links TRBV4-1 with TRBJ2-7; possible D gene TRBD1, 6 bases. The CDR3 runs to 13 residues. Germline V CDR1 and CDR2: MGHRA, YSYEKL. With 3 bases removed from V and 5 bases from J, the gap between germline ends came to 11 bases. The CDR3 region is CASSHLGADEQYF. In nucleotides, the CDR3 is TGCGCCAGCAGCCACCTGGGGGCCGACGAGCAGTACTTC.

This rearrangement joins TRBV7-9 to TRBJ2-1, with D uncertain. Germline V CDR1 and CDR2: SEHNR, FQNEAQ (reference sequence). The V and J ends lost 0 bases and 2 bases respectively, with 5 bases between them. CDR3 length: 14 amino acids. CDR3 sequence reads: CASSLARPYNEQFF. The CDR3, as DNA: TGTGCCAGCAGCTTAGCTCGTCCCTACAATGAGCAGTTCTTC.

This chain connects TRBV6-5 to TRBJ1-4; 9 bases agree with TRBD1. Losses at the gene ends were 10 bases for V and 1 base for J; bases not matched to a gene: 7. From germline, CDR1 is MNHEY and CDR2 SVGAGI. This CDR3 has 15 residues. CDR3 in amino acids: CATHDRGKTNEKLFF. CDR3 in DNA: TGTGCCACTCACGACAGGGGGAAAACTAATGAAAAACTGTTTTTT.

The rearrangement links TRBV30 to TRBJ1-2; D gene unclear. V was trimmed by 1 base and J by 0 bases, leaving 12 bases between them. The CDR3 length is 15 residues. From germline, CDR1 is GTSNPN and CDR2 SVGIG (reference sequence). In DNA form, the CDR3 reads TGTGCCTGGAGTGGGGCTCAAGCGGCTAACTATGGCTACACCTTC. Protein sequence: CAWSGAQAANYGYTF.

CDR3 nucleotides: TGTGCCAGCAGCGTAGTGGCGGGAGACTACAATGAGCAGTTCTTC. It specifies CASSVVAGDYNEQFF. The chain joins TRBV9 to TRBJ2-1; TRBD2 matches 7 bases. V shed 0 bases, J shed 3 bases, and the junction held 3 bases outside the gene matches. The CDR3 has 15 amino acids. Germline values: CDR1 SGDLS, CDR2 YYNGEE.

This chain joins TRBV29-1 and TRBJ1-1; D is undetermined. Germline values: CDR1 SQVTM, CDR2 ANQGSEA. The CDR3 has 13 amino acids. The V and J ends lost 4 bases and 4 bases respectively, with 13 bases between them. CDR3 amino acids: CSVAGTRGTEAFF. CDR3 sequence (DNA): TGCAGCGTTGCTGGCACGCGAGGCACTGAAGCTTTCTTT. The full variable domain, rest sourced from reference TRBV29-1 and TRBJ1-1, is SAVISQKPSRDICQRGTSLTIQCQVDSQVTMMFWYRQQPGQSLTLIATANQGSEATYESGFVIDKFPISRPNLTFSTLTVSNMSPEDSSIYLCSVAGTRGTEAFFGQGTRLTVV.

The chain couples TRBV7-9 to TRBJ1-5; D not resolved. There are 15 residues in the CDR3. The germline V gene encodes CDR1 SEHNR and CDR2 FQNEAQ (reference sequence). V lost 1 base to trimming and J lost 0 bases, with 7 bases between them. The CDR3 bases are TGTGCCAGCAGCTTAGACACAAATAGCAATCAGCCCCAGCATTTT. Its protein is CASSLDTNSNQPQHF.

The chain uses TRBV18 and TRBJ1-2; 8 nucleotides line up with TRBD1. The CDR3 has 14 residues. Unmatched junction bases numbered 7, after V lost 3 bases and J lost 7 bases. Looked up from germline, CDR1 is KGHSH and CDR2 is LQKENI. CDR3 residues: CASSPDGQGSGYTF. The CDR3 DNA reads TGTGCCAGCTCACCGGACGGACAGGGTAGTGGCTACACCTTC.

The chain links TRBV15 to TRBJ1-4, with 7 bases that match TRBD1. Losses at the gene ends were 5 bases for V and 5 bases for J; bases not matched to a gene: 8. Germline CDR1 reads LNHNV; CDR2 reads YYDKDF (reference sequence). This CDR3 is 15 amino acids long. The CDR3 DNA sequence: TGTGCCACCAGCTCCCGCCTGACAGGGAATGAAAAACTGTTTTTT. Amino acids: CATSSRLTGNEKLFF.

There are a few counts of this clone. CDR3 region: CASSPRQGSYNSPLHF. The DNA for the CDR3 is TGTGCCAGCAGCCCTAGACAGGGCTCCTATAATTCACCCCTCCACTTT. The gene calls are TRBV9 and TRBJ1-6, with 7 nucleotides matching TRBD1. The CDR3 contains 16 residues. Per germline, CDR1 SGDLS and CDR2 YYNGEE. With V trimmed by 4 bases and J by 0 bases, 4 bases remained unmatched.

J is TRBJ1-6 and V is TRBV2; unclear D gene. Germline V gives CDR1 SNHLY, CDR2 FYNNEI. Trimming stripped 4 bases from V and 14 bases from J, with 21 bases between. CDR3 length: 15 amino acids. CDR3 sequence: CASSGSRTGIGALHF. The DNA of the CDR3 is TGTGCCAGCAGTGGCTCCCGGACCGGGATCGGGGCCCTCCACTTT.